The 2 T cell receptor beta chains presented below share a single source sample, sequenced in a study of T-cell memory formation after mild COVID-19. TCRdb reprocessed the 5' RACE reads via MiXCR and lists one record per CDR3 protein. The sample shows hundreds of thousands of distinct CDR3 sequences, roughly 18% of them seen only once. The sequenced sample was PBMCs or a T cell subset sorted from them (not recorded which). Every receptor here comes from an adult woman who had mild COVID-19 (a few samples of this study predate the infection). Cell type and time point are not known.

This clonotype was counted once. The genes are TRBV5-5 and TRBJ2-7; 7 bases fit TRBD2. The germline CDR1 and CDR2 sequences are SGHKS and YYEKEE (reference sequence). This CDR3 comprises 13 residues. Here the CDR3 reads CRSGGLSSYEQYF. Here the CDR3 DNA reads TGTCGTTCGGGGGGACTCTCCTCCTACGAGCAGTACTTC.

This clonotype was seen just once. This chain uses TRBV20-1 with TRBJ1-1; TRBD1 matches at 8 bases. Looked up from germline, CDR1 is DFQATT and CDR2 is SNEGSKA (reference sequence). The J segment lost 5 bases and the V segment lost 0 bases, leaving 2 bases of the junction unmatched. The CDR3 totals 13 residues. CDR3 loop: CSAREDRVTEAFF. For the CDR3, the DNA is TGCAGTGCTAGAGAGGACAGGGTAACTGAAGCTTTCTTT.